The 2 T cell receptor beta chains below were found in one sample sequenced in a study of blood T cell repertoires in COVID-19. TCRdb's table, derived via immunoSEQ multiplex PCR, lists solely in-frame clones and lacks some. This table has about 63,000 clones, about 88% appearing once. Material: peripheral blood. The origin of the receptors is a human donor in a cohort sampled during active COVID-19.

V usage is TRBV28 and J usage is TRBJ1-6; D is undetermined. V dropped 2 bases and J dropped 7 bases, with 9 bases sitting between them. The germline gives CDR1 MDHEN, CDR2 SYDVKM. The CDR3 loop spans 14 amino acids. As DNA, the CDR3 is TGTGCCAGCAGTTTAGGAGGGAGGAATTCACCCCTCCACTTT. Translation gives CASSLGGRNSPLHF.

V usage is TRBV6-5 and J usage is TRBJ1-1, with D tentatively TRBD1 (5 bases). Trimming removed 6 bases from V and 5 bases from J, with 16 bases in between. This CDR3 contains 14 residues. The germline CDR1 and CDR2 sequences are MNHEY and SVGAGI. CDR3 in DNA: TGTGCCAGCAGCCGAATACTGCAGGGAACTGAAGCTTTCTTT. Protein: CASSRILQGTEAFF.